Listed below are T cell receptor beta chains from one sample, sequenced in a study of technical replicates of blood from a few donors. Sequenced by immunoSEQ multiplex PCR; TCRdb stores in-frame clones only, minus some. The sample has 85,000 to 100,000 clones, 95% seen once. What was sequenced was T cells isolated from PBMCs. The receptor source for this set is a human donor in good health. The CDR3 runs from the conserved cysteine through the conserved F or W. The D gene is left open where the match is weak. Clone sizes are given selectively: once, few, many, or a class where the clone is expanded.

TGTGCCACCGGAGGATCTTCCGGGACTAGCCTCTACAATGAGCAGTTCTTC,CATGGSSGTSLYNEQFF,NA,TRBD2,TRBV15,TRBJ2-1
TGTGCCAGCAGCTCCCGGGGACAGGGTATAAACACCATATATTTT,CASSSRGQGINTIYF,once,TRBD1,TRBV11-2,TRBJ1-3
TGTGCCAGCAGCGGTGGGACAGGGGAGGTCTATGGCTACACCTTC,CASSGGTGEVYGYTF,NA,TRBD1,TRBV5-4,TRBJ1-2
TGCGCCAGCAGCCCGGGACAGGGGACGGCAGATACGCAGTATTTT,CASSPGQGTADTQYF,NA,TRBD1,TRBV5-1,TRBJ2-3
TGTGCCAGCAGGATATTCGGACAGGGGAACTATGGCTACACCTTC,CASRIFGQGNYGYTF,few,TRBD1,TRBV2,TRBJ1-2
TGTGCCAGCAGCCAAGATAGAGGTTATGAGCAGTTCTTC,CASSQDRGYEQFF,NA,NA,TRBV4-2,TRBJ2-1
TGTGCCAGCAGCTTAGTGAGTTTTGGCAATGAGCAGTTCTTC,CASSLVSFGNEQFF,NA,NA,TRBV11-3,TRBJ2-1
TGTGCCAGCAGAGACACAGGGTTAGGGGAGACCCAGTACTTC,CASRDTGLGETQYF,NA,NA,TRBV6-5,TRBJ2-5
TGCGCCAGCAGCCAGGGACAGGGGGCTCGCCAGCCCCAGCATTTT,CASSQGQGARQPQHF,NA,TRBD1,TRBV4-1,TRBJ1-5
TGTGCCAGCAGTGCACAGAACTATGGCTACACCTTC,CASSAQNYGYTF,NA,NA,TRBV2,TRBJ1-2
TGTGCCAGCAGCTCTCTCGGGGGGGCTTACTATGGCTACACCTTC,CASSSLGGAYYGYTF,NA,NA,TRBV7-9,TRBJ1-2
TGTGCCAGCAGCTTGAGGCTGGCCTCTACAGATACGCAGTATTTT,CASSLRLASTDTQYF,NA,NA,TRBV7-3,TRBJ2-3
TGTGCCAGTAGTACGATACAGGGTTCGGAAGCTTTCTTT,CASSTIQGSEAFF,NA,NA,TRBV19,TRBJ1-1
TGTGCCTGGAGTTTAACACCCCTCTGGAATGAGCAGTTCTTC,CAWSLTPLWNEQFF,once,NA,TRBV30,TRBJ2-1
TGTGCCAGCAGGGACACTAGCGGGAGAACCTACGAGCAGTACTTC,CASRDTSGRTYEQYF,NA,TRBD2,TRBV27,TRBJ2-7
TGTGCCAGTACCATACCCCCCGCAGGGCGCTATGGCTACACCTTC,CASTIPPAGRYGYTF,NA,NA,TRBV19,TRBJ1-2
TGTGCCAGCAGTTTTGGCCAGAACACTGAAGCTTTCTTT,CASSFGQNTEAFF,NA,NA,TRBV5-8,TRBJ1-1
TGTGCCAGCAGCTCGGACAGATCAAGGGCCCAGCATTTT,CASSSDRSRAQHF,NA,NA,TRBV2,TRBJ1-5
TGTGCTAGTGGTCCCAATTTTAGGGCAGGGAAGAACACTGAAGCTTTCTTT,CASGPNFRAGKNTEAFF,NA,NA,TRBV12-5,TRBJ1-1
TGTGCCAGCGGACTACAGGGGGCAAGAGGCTACACCTTC,CASGLQGARGYTF,NA,TRBD1,TRBV7-6,TRBJ1-2
TGCGCCAGCAGCGGGACAGGGGGCAGCGACGAGCAGTACTTC,CASSGTGGSDEQYF,NA,TRBD1,TRBV5-1,TRBJ2-7
TGCGCCAGCAGCCAAGATCCCGGGACAGGGGAAAGGTCCTACGAGCAGTACTTC,CASSQDPGTGERSYEQYF,NA,TRBD1,TRBV4-1,TRBJ2-7
TGTGCCAGCAGCCACACAGGGATGGACGACACTGAAGCTTTCTTT,CASSHTGMDDTEAFF,NA,NA,TRBV14,TRBJ1-1
TGTGCCAGCAGCCAAGAGTTTCCGGGACTAGCATACGAGCAGTACTTC,CASSQEFPGLAYEQYF,NA,TRBD2,TRBV4-2,TRBJ2-7
TGCGCCAGCAACAGGGGACAGGGGAAAACCGGGGAGCTGTTTTTT,CASNRGQGKTGELFF,NA,TRBD1,TRBV5-1,TRBJ2-2